These T cell receptor beta chains were read from a single sample in a study of blood T cells in healthy people across ages. TCRdb itself ran the 5' RACE reads through MiXCR, one entry per CDR3 protein. The data hold more than 600,000 distinct CDR3 sequences, with roughly 25% observed a single time. These data were likewise used in another study, on T cells of mothers and their children.

The sequenced material came from blood. The receptors here all came from a boy between 5 and 17 years old in good health. CDR3s include the opening cysteine and the closing phenylalanine or tryptophan. A D gene is named only where the DNA matches it firmly. Clone size, where shown, is once, few, many, or a class for clones that have expanded.

d_call,v_call,j_call,clone_size,cdr3_nt,cdr3_aa
.,TRBV7-6,TRBJ2-7,.,TGTGCCAGCAGCTCCTCTCAGGGTGGAGAGCAGTACTTC,CASSSSQGGEQYF
.,TRBV6-1,TRBJ2-5,.,TGTGCCAGCAGAAGACAAGGACCGGGATGGCAGGAGACCCAGTACTTC,CASRRQGPGWQETQYF
TRBD2,TRBV18,TRBJ2-1,.,TGTGCCAGCTCACCAGTAGCGGGAGGATTACGGAATGAGCAGTTCTTC,CASSPVAGGLRNEQFF
.,TRBV12-5,TRBJ2-5,once,TGTGCTAGTGGTTCGGCAGTCGTAACCCAGTACTTC,CASGSAVVTQYF
TRBD1,TRBV20-1,TRBJ2-7,.,TGCAGTGCTACACAGGGGGCAGGGGGGACCTACGAGCAGTACTTC,CSATQGAGGTYEQYF
TRBD2,TRBV20-1,TRBJ2-1,few,TGCAGTGCTAGTTTCCTAGCGGGGACCAATGAGCAGTTCTTC,CSASFLAGTNEQFF
.,TRBV6-5,TRBJ2-7,.,TGTGCCACCCAAAGAGACAGCTACGAGCAGTACTTC,CATQRDSYEQYF
.,TRBV5-1,TRBJ1-1,.,TGCGCCAGCAGCCTCTCGGCCGCGGCAAACACTGAAGCTTTCTTT,CASSLSAAANTEAFF
.,TRBV28,TRBJ2-4,.,TGTGCCAGCAGTTTATCCAGCAGGCCCGTAGCCAAAAACATTCAGTACTTC,CASSLSSRPVAKNIQYF
.,TRBV7-9,TRBJ2-5,many,TGTGCCAGCAGCCTTACCGGGCCTGGGGAGACCCAGTACTTC,CASSLTGPGETQYF
.,TRBV4-1,TRBJ2-7,.,TGCGCCAGCAGCCAAGAGGAATCGCTTTACGAGCAGTACTTC,CASSQEESLYEQYF
.,TRBV28,TRBJ2-1,few,TGTGCCAGCAGTGCAGTTCACCTACGCCTGGGCGATGAGCAGTTCTTC,CASSAVHLRLGDEQFF
TRBD1,TRBV7-9,TRBJ1-2,.,TGTGCCAGCAGCTTAGTCCGACCGGGACAGGGATTGCATGGCTACACCTTC,CASSLVRPGQGLHGYTF
TRBD2,TRBV4-3,TRBJ2-1,.,TGCGCCAGCAGCCAAGATCTGACGGGGGGGCCGGGCAATGAGCAGTTCTTC,CASSQDLTGGPGNEQFF
TRBD2,TRBV7-2,TRBJ2-7,.,TGTGCCAGCAGCTTGACTAGCGGGTCTTCCTGCGAGCAGTACTTC,CASSLTSGSSCEQYF
.,TRBV6-5,TRBJ1-2,few,TGTGCCAGCAGTTACTCGAGTGGGGGGAGCTATGGCTACACCTTC,CASSYSSGGSYGYTF
.,TRBV29-1,TRBJ2-7,few,TGCAGCGTCCTGAACGGCGTCGACGAGCAGTACTTC,CSVLNGVDEQYF
.,TRBV12-3/TRBV12-4,TRBJ2-5,few,TGTGCCAGCAGTTTTCACAGAGAAGAGACCCAGTACTTC,CASSFHREETQYF
.,TRBV7-8,TRBJ2-7,.,TGTGCCAGCAGCTTAAGGTCCGCAGGCAACTCCTACGAGCAGTACTTC,CASSLRSAGNSYEQYF
.,TRBV29-1,TRBJ2-3,few,TGCAGCGTTGTTAATAGCGGAGATACGCAGTATTTT,CSVVNSGDTQYF
TRBD2,TRBV2,TRBJ2-1,.,TGTGCCAGCAGGGGGACTAGCGGCACTTACAATGAGCAGTTCTTC,CASRGTSGTYNEQFF
.,TRBV12-3/TRBV12-4,TRBJ2-5,.,TGTGCCAGCAGTTTAGGATCCCCCCGGAGGGACCAGTACTTC,CASSLGSPRRDQYF
.,TRBV28,TRBJ2-6,.,TGTGCCAGCAGTTTCTTAGTGGGAGGGGGCTCTGGGGCCAACGTCCTGACTTTC,CASSFLVGGGSGANVLTF
TRBD1,TRBV4-3,TRBJ1-3,.,TGCGCCAGCAGCCAAGACGACAGGGCGGCTGGAAACACCATATATTTT,CASSQDDRAAGNTIYF
.,TRBV20-1,TRBJ2-1,few,TGCAGTGCTAGTGGAGGCGGCCGACCTTACAATGAGCAGTTCTTC,CSASGGGRPYNEQFF
TRBD2,TRBV2,TRBJ2-3,many,TGTGCCAGCAGTTTAGCGGGGGACACAGATACGCAGTATTTT,CASSLAGDTDTQYF
TRBD1,TRBV7-2,TRBJ2-1,.,TGTGCCAGCAGCGCCGGGCAGGGGGCCTACAATGAGCAGTTCTTC,CASSAGQGAYNEQFF
.,TRBV7-2,TRBJ2-7,.,TGTGCCAACAGCTTAGGAGAGGGCGGGGGACACTACGAGCAGTACTTC,CANSLGEGGGHYEQYF
.,TRBV18,TRBJ2-5,.,TGTGCCAGCTCACCACCGGCGGGAGAGACCCAGTACTTC,CASSPPAGETQYF
TRBD1,TRBV29-1,TRBJ1-1,few,TGCAGCGTTGCGACAGGGAAGCAGAACACTGAAGCTTTCTTT,CSVATGKQNTEAFF
.,TRBV18,TRBJ2-7,many,TGTGCCAGCTCACCACCAGGGGTGGGTTTCAACGAGCAGTACTTC,CASSPPGVGFNEQYF
.,TRBV5-4,TRBJ1-5,.,TGTGCCAGCAGCGCCCCCAATCAGCCCCAGCATTTT,CASSAPNQPQHF
.,TRBV29-1,TRBJ2-1,.,TGCGGCGTCACTCTGGACTCCTACAATGAGCAGTTCTTC,CGVTLDSYNEQFF
.,TRBV11-2,TRBJ2-1,few,TGTGCCAGCAGCCACTTAACCAATGAGCAGTTCTTC,CASSHLTNEQFF
.,TRBV12-3/TRBV12-4,TRBJ2-1,.,TGTGCCAGCAGCCTCATGGGGGGGCCTGGGGAGCAGTTCTTC,CASSLMGGPGEQFF
TRBD2,TRBV28,TRBJ2-3,few,TGTGCCAGCCAGACTAGCGGGAATACGCAGTATTTT,CASQTSGNTQYF
.,TRBV29-1,TRBJ2-1,.,TGCAGCGTTGATAGCAGGGGAATCTACAATGAGCAGTTCTTC,CSVDSRGIYNEQFF
.,TRBV5-1,TRBJ1-1,.,TGCGCCAGCAGCCCTAGGGGACAAACCAACACTGAAGCTTTCTTT,CASSPRGQTNTEAFF